A single T cell receptor beta chain is shown here with its context. This sample is part of a study of T cells in Graves' hyperthyroidism and ophthalmopathy. The source material, RNA transcripts, was used to amplify TCR beta CDR3 regions. TCR CDR3 regions were first amplified by RT-PCR with HTBI primers. Each CDR3 protein gets one entry after TCRdb re-called the multiplex PCR reads with MiXCR. This sample has 500,000 to 600,000 distinct CDR3 sequences, with 40% to 55% found just once. The clonotype was recovered from a woman aged 18-35 years with Graves' hyperthyroidism. Sample: peripheral blood or thyroid tissue (not recorded which).

In DNA, the CDR3 is TGTGCCAGCAGCTTAGAGGGCCCAAAGCTAGGTACGCAGTATTTT. This codes for CASSLEGPKLGTQYF. V usage is TRBV7-8 and J usage is TRBJ2-3, with D hard to call. Germline CDR1 is SGHVS and CDR2 is FQNEAQ. The CDR3 has 15 amino acids. The V and J ends lost 1 base and 8 bases respectively, with 16 bases between them.